Below are 18 T cell receptor beta chains sequenced from a single sample in a study of T cell repertoires in cytomegalovirus infection. TCRdb re-derived calls from the reads in MiXCR, one entry per CDR3 protein. The sample yields around 770,000 distinct CDR3 sequences, around 29% seen once. No antigen has been assigned to these receptors. The sample here was cultured CD8+ T cells from PBMCs, taken from culture after CMV antigen stimulation. These receptors all come from a human donor in good health (CMV status not recorded). Some clones in this sample may be carry-over from other donors' samples.

In this sample, this clonotype turned up many times. One end of the junction varies from germline; a read error may be responsible. The chain employs TRBV7-7 and TRBJ2-7; no reliable D call. The CDR3 is 18 residues long. Germline V CDR1 and CDR2: SSHAT, FNYEAQ (reference sequence). CDR3 bases: TGTGCTAGCAGCTTAGAACCCCTCAGGAATACTCCTTCCTACGAGCAGTACTTC. Its translation: CASSLEPLRNTPSYEQYF.

The table lists this clonotype with a few counts. The chain links TRBV27 to TRBJ2-7; possible D gene TRBD1, 6 bases. This CDR3 is 14 amino acids long. Trimming pared 3 bases from V and 3 bases from J, leaving 12 bases between. Germline V gene data show CDR1 as MNHEY and CDR2 as SMNVEV (reference sequence). The chain's CDR3 is CASSFGATGYEQYF. The CDR3 nucleotides are TGTGCCAGCAGTTTCGGGGCGACAGGCTACGAGCAGTACTTC.

The V call is TRBV19, the J call TRBJ1-5, with D uncertain. Looked up from germline, CDR1 is LNHDA and CDR2 is SQIVND (reference sequence). V shed 6 bases and J shed 7 bases, with 16 bases lying between them. This CDR3 contains 14 residues. CDR3 region: CASRGLVSGQPQHF. CDR3 DNA: TGTGCCAGTAGGGGGTTAGTCTCCGGGCAGCCCCAGCATTTT.

Only a few counts were recorded for this clonotype. The chain combines TRBV4-1 with TRBJ1-1; D is uncertain. CDR1 is MGHRA, CDR2 YSYEKL, per germline. CDR3 size: 13 residues. Trimming took 4 bases from V and 7 from J, leaving 13 bases between them. CDR3 sequence reads: CASSLVRRVEAFF. CDR3 DNA: TGCGCCAGCAGCCTCGTGCGCCGTGTTGAAGCTTTCTTT.

This clonotype was seen a handful of times. V gene TRBV19 combines with J gene TRBJ2-1; possible D gene TRBD2, 6 bases. CDR3 length: 16 amino acids. V dropped 0 bases and J dropped 6 bases, with 15 bases sitting between them. Germline values: CDR1 LNHDA, CDR2 SQIVND (reference sequence). The CDR3 loop is CASSIDGPSGVNEQFF. CDR3 DNA sequence: TGTGCCAGTAGTATAGATGGCCCCTCGGGGGTCAATGAGCAGTTCTTC.

This chain joins TRBV7-6 and TRBJ1-5; D is ambiguous. The germline V gene encodes CDR1 SGHVS and CDR2 FNYEAQ. The CDR3 length is 12 residues. V was pared by 6 bases and J by 7 bases, with 10 bases between. In DNA, the CDR3 is TGTGCCAGCAGTTCCGAGGCGCAGCCCCAGCATTTT. This gives the protein CASSSEAQPQHF. The whole variable domain, remainder taken from reference TRBV7-6 and TRBJ1-5, is GAGVSQSPRYKVTKRGQDVALRCDPISGHVSLYWYRQALGQGPEFLTYFNYEAQQDKSGLPNDRFSAERPEGSISTLTIQRTEQRDSAMYRCASSSEAQPQHFGDGTRLSIL.

The sample holds many counts of this clonotype. For the CDR3, the DNA is TGTGCCAGCAGCTTGGACAAGTTGAGGGTGAACACTGAAGCTTTCTTT. This codes for CASSLDKLRVNTEAFF. This rearrangement joins TRBV7-2 to TRBJ1-1; the D gene is possibly TRBD1 (5 bases). The CDR3 is 16 amino acids. Trimming stripped 3 bases from V and 0 bases from J, with 14 bases between. The germline CDR1 and CDR2 sequences are SGHTA and FQGNSA.

Ten or more counts support this clonotype. The chain links TRBV7-6 to TRBJ2-5; 9 nucleotides match TRBD1. The CDR3 is 15 residues long. The V segment lost 5 bases and the J segment 0 bases; nucleotides outside the gene matches: 4. Per germline, CDR1 SGHVS and CDR2 FNYEAQ. The CDR3 sequence: CASSQGQGNQETQYF. The CDR3 DNA sequence: TGTGCCAGCAGCCAAGGACAGGGGAACCAAGAGACCCAGTACTTC.

This rearrangement joins TRBV6-1 to TRBJ1-6; 9 positions agree with TRBD1. This CDR3 has 18 residues. V dropped 5 bases and J dropped 2; count of bases not matched to a gene: 10. From germline, CDR1 is MNHNS and CDR2 SASEGT. CDR3 protein: CASSYKPGQGPYNSPLHF. DNA for the CDR3: TGTGCCAGCAGTTACAAACCGGGACAGGGCCCCTATAATTCACCCCTCCACTTT.

The chain carries TRBV7-9 and TRBJ1-2, with D possibly TRBD1 on 6 matching bases. The CDR3 sequence is 14 residues long. Germline V CDR1 and CDR2: SEHNR, FQNEAQ (reference sequence). V was cut by 5 bases and J by 4 bases, with 14 bases left in between. CDR3 coding DNA: TGTGCCAGCAGCCCCGGGACAAACTTCTATGGCTACACCTTC. Translating gives CASSPGTNFYGYTF. Drawing the rest from reference TRBV7-9 and TRBJ1-2, the complete variable domain is DTGVSQNPRHKITKRGQNVTFRCDPISEHNRLYWYRQTLGQGPEFLTYFQNEAQLEKSRLLSDRFSAERPKGSFSTLEIQRTEQGDSAMYLCASSPGTNFYGYTFGSGTRLTVV.

The J gene is TRBJ1-5, the V gene TRBV20-1; D not certain. V was clipped by 0 bases and J by 2 bases, with 11 bases between them. Per germline, CDR1 DFQATT and CDR2 SNEGSKA (reference sequence). The CDR3 runs to 15 residues. The CDR3 here is CSARDLAEGNQPQHF. Here the CDR3 DNA reads TGCAGTGCTAGAGATCTGGCCGAAGGCAATCAGCCCCAGCATTTT.

This clonotype was seen many times. Sequence at one end of the junction differs from germline and may be a read error. J is TRBJ1-2 and V is TRBV7-8, with TRBD1 as a possible D gene (6 bases). The CDR3 spans 13 residues. Germline CDR1 reads SGHVS; CDR2 reads FQNEAQ. The CDR3 bases are TGTGCCAGCAGCCTAGCTGGGACACGTGGCTACACCTTC. Encoded protein: CASSLAGTRGYTF.

The J gene is TRBJ2-3, the V gene TRBV7-9; the match to TRBD2 covers 10 bases. Germline CDR1 and CDR2: SEHNR and FQNEAQ (reference sequence). The V and J ends lost 2 bases and 0 bases, in that order; junction bases with no gene match: 8. The CDR3 contains 18 residues. This CDR3 reads CASSLKKRGGPSTDTQYF. The CDR3 DNA sequence: TGTGCCAGCAGCTTAAAGAAGCGGGGGGGGCCGAGCACAGATACGCAGTATTTT.

This clonotype has just a few counts. V and J are TRBV6-6 and TRBJ1-2; the D gene is possibly TRBD1 (5 bases). The CDR3 totals 17 residues. V was shortened by 0 bases and J by 8 bases, with 22 bases between the two germline ends. Germline V gives CDR1 MNHNY, CDR2 SVGAGI (reference sequence). Here the CDR3 reads CASSYSVGGKGSGGYTF. The CDR3 DNA follows: TGTGCCAGCAGTTACTCCGTCGGGGGGAAGGGATCTGGCGGCTACACCTTC.

The rearrangement uses TRBV9 and TRBJ2-3; 8 bases map to TRBD1. Germline V gene lookup returns CDR1 SGDLS and CDR2 YYNGEE. This CDR3 is 15 amino acids long. V dropped 3 bases and J dropped 2; count of bases not matched to a gene: 5. CDR3 sequence (DNA): TGTGCCAGCAGCGCCCGGACAGGGAACACAGATACGCAGTATTTT. Its translation is CASSARTGNTDTQYF.

This chain connects TRBV4-1 to TRBJ2-7; D ambiguous. This CDR3 has 13 amino acids. Germline values: CDR1 MGHRA, CDR2 YSYEKL. Trimming removed 2 bases at V and 3 bases at J, with 8 bases between. The CDR3 region has the DNA TGCGCCAGCAGCCAAATTTCGGGCTACGAGCAGTACGTC. It codes for CASSQISGYEQYV.

This clonotype was counted only a few times. The chain recombines TRBV19 with TRBJ1-1; TRBD1 might be the D (5 bases). V was pared by 0 bases and J by 1 base, with 12 bases between. CDR3 size: 16 residues. From germline, CDR1 is LNHDA and CDR2 SQIVND (reference sequence). In DNA form, the CDR3 reads TGTGCCAGTAGTATAGAGGCAGGGACCTGGAACACTGAAGCTTTCTTT. This encodes CASSIEAGTWNTEAFF.

This chain uses TRBV6-5 with TRBJ2-5, with 9 nucleotides matching TRBD2. Germline V gives CDR1 MNHEY, CDR2 SVGAGI. The V and J ends lost 0 bases and 2 bases, in that order; junction bases with no gene match: 16. CDR3 length: 20 residues. The CDR3 here is CASSYSDSFLAGHDQETQYF. The CDR3 nucleotides are TGTGCCAGCAGTTACTCTGACAGTTTCCTAGCGGGGCACGATCAAGAGACCCAGTACTTC.